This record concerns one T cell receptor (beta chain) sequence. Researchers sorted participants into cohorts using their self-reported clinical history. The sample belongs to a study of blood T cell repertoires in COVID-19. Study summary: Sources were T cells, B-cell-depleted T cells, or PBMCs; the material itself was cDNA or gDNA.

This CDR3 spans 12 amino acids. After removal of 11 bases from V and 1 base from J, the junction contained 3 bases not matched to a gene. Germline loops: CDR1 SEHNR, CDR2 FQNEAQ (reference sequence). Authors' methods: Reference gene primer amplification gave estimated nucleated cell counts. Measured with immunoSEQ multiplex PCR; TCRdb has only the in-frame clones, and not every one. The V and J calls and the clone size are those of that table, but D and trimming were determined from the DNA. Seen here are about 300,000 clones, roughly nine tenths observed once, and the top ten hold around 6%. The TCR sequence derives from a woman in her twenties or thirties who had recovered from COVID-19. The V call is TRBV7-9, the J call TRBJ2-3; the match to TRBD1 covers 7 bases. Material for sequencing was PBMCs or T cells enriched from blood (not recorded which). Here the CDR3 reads CAYQGGTDTQYF. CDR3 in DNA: TGTGCCTACCAGGGGGGCACAGATACGCAGTATTTT. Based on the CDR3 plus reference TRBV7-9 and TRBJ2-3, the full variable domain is DTGVSQNPRHKITKRGQNVTFRCDPISEHNRLYWYRQTLGQGPEFLTYFQNEAQLEKSRLLSDRFSAERPKGSFSTLEIQRTEQGDSAMYLCAYQGGTDTQYFGPGTRLTVL.